Each of the 17 T cell receptor beta chains below was sequenced from the same sample in a study of read filtering for tumor transcriptome and immune sequencing. The library was built from 400 to 500 ng RNA with molecular barcoded adaptors for alpha/delta and beta/gamma chains. A single record per CDR3 protein comes from TCRdb applying MiXCR to the reads. Here the sample spans around 38,000 distinct CDR3 sequences, roughly 15% being singletons. Sequencing used a population of CD138-negative cells sorted from bone marrow. The origin of the receptors is a donor over 35 with multiple myeloma.

There are many counts of this clonotype. CDR3 DNA: TGTGCCAGCAGTACCCTGGCGACTTTGGAGGCGGGAGGTATAGCAGATACGCAGTATTTT. Its protein is CASSTLATLEAGGIADTQYF. V and J are TRBV6-5 and TRBJ2-3, with TRBD2 matching 8 bases. After removal of 5 bases from V and 4 bases from J, the junction contained 23 bases not matched to a gene. The germline gives CDR1 MNHEY, CDR2 SVGAGI. The CDR3 is 20 amino acids.

About this clonotype itself: With a much larger clone just one base away, this may be a read error. The V and J genes are TRBV12-3 or TRBV12-4 and TRBJ2-3, with unresolved D. CDR3 size: 13 residues. CDR3 nucleotide sequence: TGTGCCAGCAGTCCCGGGTTTACAGATACGCTGTATTTT. Amino acid sequence: CASSPGFTDTLYF.

This clonotype was counted only a few times. V is TRBV20-1 and J is TRBJ2-7; 8 bases are shared with TRBD2. CDR3 size: 16 residues. The germline V gene has CDR1 DFQATT and CDR2 SNEGSKA (reference sequence). V was clipped by 2 bases and J by 5 bases; unmatched bases: 14. The CDR3 here is CSARRLAGNSGDEQYF. The CDR3 DNA is TGCAGTGCTAGAAGGCTAGCGGGCAACTCCGGGGACGAGCAGTACTTC.

CDR3 nucleotides: TGTGCCACCAGCAAAGTGGGGTACGAGCAGTACTTC. Its protein is CATSKVGYEQYF. V usage is TRBV15 and J usage is TRBJ2-7; the D is unclear. Trimming removed 4 bases from V and 4 bases from J, with 8 bases in between. The germline V gene encodes CDR1 LNHNV and CDR2 YYDKDF (reference sequence). The CDR3 loop spans 12 amino acids.

This clonotype was counted at least ten times. The chain couples TRBV5-1 to TRBJ2-5; D possibly uses TRBD1 or TRBD2 (5 bases each). CDR1 and CDR2 from the germline V gene are SGHRS and YFSETQ. Trimming shortened V by 4 bases and J by 1 base, and 14 bases separated the two germline ends. This CDR3 has 15 amino acids. The CDR3 nucleotides read TGCGCCAGCAGCCGGACGGGGACGGTCCAAGAGACCCAGTACTTC. Encoded protein: CASSRTGTVQETQYF.

This clonotype was observed at least ten times. This rearrangement joins TRBV7-9 to TRBJ2-1; 10 nucleotides line up with TRBD2. Germline loops: CDR1 SEHNR, CDR2 FQNEAQ (reference sequence). The CDR3 runs to 14 residues. The trim removed 7 bases at V and 2 bases at J, leaving 2 bases unmatched. CDR3 coding DNA: TGTGCCAGCATGGGACTAGCGACCTACAATGAGCAGTTCTTC. As protein: CASMGLATYNEQFF.

This clonotype was detected many times. This chain connects TRBV28 to TRBJ2-7; TRBD1 matches 8 bases. The CDR3 extends over 14 amino acids. Germline CDR1 MDHEN, CDR2 SYDVKM. J was trimmed by 2 bases and V by 5 bases; bases with no gene match: 5. CDR3 bases: TGTGCCAGCAGTCCTACAGGGGGAACCTACGAGCAGTACTTC. The encoded protein is CASSPTGGTYEQYF. The entire variable domain, with the rest obtained from reference TRBV28 and TRBJ2-7, is as follows: DVKVTQSSRYLVKRTGEKVFLECVQDMDHENMFWYRQDPGLGLRLIYFSYDVKMKEKGDIPEGYSVSREKKERFSLILESASTNQTSMYLCASSPTGGTYEQYFGPGTRLTVT.

To note about this clonotype: This CDR3 is missing its conserved last phenylalanine or tryptophan, likely due to a read error. V and J are TRBV6-1 and TRBJ2-1; 10 nucleotides agree with TRBD2. Germline loops: CDR1 MNHNS, CDR2 SASEGT. The CDR3 covers 15 residues. V lost 3 bases to trimming and J lost 7 bases; unmatched junction nucleotides: 6. The CDR3 protein is CASSELAGERNEQFL. The CDR3 bases are TGTGCCAGCAGTGAGCTAGCGGGAGAGAGGAATGAGCAGTTCCTC.

This clonotype showed up many times. J is TRBJ2-1 and V is TRBV7-3, with 7 bases matching TRBD2. The CDR3 contains 16 residues. Unmatched junction bases numbered 2, after V lost 0 bases and J lost 0 bases. The germline V gene encodes CDR1 SGHTA and CDR2 FQGTGA. Written as DNA, the CDR3 is TGTGCCAGCAGCTTAACGGGCGGGAGCTCCTACAATGAGCAGTTCTTC. It specifies CASSLTGGSSYNEQFF.

In the case of this clonotype: This may be a read error, as it is one base from a much larger clone. V usage is TRBV5-5 and J usage is TRBJ2-3; D gene unclear. The CDR3 is 13 residues long. Looked up from germline, CDR1 is SGHKS and CDR2 is YYEKEE (reference sequence). V was shortened by 2 bases and J by 2 bases, with 6 bases between the two germline ends. The CDR3: CASSFGHTDTQYF. In nucleotides, the CDR3 is TGTGCCAGCAGCTTTGGCCACACAGATACGCAGTATTTT.

Comment on this clonotype: A read error is possible here, since a much larger clone lies one base away. The chain carries TRBV12-3 or TRBV12-4 and TRBJ1-1; TRBD1 is a possible D gene (5 bases). This CDR3 has 14 amino acids. CDR3 amino acids: CACSDRPRMAEAFF. The CDR3, as DNA: TGTGCCTGCAGTGACAGACCCCGAATGGCTGAAGCTTTCTTT.

This clonotype ranks as medium-sized (0.01 to 0.1%). This chain uses TRBV29-1 with TRBJ2-1, with 7 bases identical to TRBD2. Germline-derived CDR1 and CDR2 are SQVTM and ANQGSEA. Unmatched junction bases numbered 8, after V lost 6 bases and J lost 0 bases. The CDR3 sequence is 15 residues long. The CDR3 is CSVAALAVSYNEQFF. Written as DNA, the CDR3 is TGCAGCGTCGCCGCCCTAGCGGTCTCCTACAATGAGCAGTTCTTC.

This rearrangement joins TRBV15 to TRBJ2-3; D call uncertain. V lost 1 base and J 3 bases, leaving 2 bases between the germline ends. The CDR3 sequence is 12 residues long. Germline V CDR1 and CDR2: LNHNV, YYDKDF (reference sequence). CDR3 coding DNA: TGTGCCACCAGCAGAGCGACAGATACGCAGTATTTT. Protein sequence: CATSRATDTQYF.

This clonotype showed up just a few times. V usage is TRBV19 and J usage is TRBJ1-3, with no clear D. CDR1 and CDR2 (germline): LNHDA, SQIVND (reference sequence). This CDR3 region has 13 residues. Trimming pared 3 bases from V and 0 bases from J, leaving 3 bases between. CDR3 coding DNA: TGTGCCAGTAGTATTGGCTCTGGAAACACCATATATTTT. Amino acids: CASSIGSGNTIYF.

In this sample, this clonotype turned up many times. The chain combines TRBV28 with TRBJ2-5, with no clear D. This CDR3 has 14 residues. Germline V gene data show CDR1 as MDHEN and CDR2 as SYDVKM. Trimming cost V 3 bases and J 1 base, with 9 bases left between them. The CDR3 sequence is CASSFPAVQETQYF. The CDR3 region has the DNA TGTGCCAGCAGTTTTCCGGCAGTCCAAGAGACCCAGTACTTC.

This clonotype was observed many times. This rearrangement joins TRBV7-9 to TRBJ2-1; D possibly corresponds to TRBD1 (5 bases). This CDR3 comprises 15 residues. Germline values: CDR1 SEHNR, CDR2 FQNEAQ (reference sequence). V was cut by 3 bases and J by 4 bases, with 13 bases left in between. Written as DNA, the CDR3 is TGTGCCAGCAGCTTGCTATTGGACATATACAATGAGCAGTTCTTC. Residues: CASSLLLDIYNEQFF.

This clonotype was counted many times. The chain has TRBV4-1 and TRBJ2-5; 7 bases map to TRBD1. The junction had 3 bases not matched to a gene; V was cut back by 3 bases and J by 2 bases. Germline CDR1 and CDR2: MGHRA and YSYEKL. This CDR3 region has 14 residues. The DNA of the CDR3 is TGCGCCAGCAGCCAGCCGGGACAGCAAGAGACCCAGTACTTC. Translating gives CASSQPGQQETQYF.